Below, 26 T cell receptor beta chains from the same sample are listed, as sequenced in a study of T cell responses to AZD1222 COVID-19 vaccine. TCRdb keeps only in-frame clones here, not all; method: immunoSEQ multiplex PCR. The sample lists about 140,000 clones; about 90% were seen once. The sequences come from peripheral blood, collected 28 days after the second AZD1222 dose. Receptors originate from an adult who received the AZD1222 COVID-19 vaccine.

V and J are TRBV29-1 and TRBJ2-3; the match to TRBD2 covers 15 bases. The CDR3 sequence is 14 residues long. J lost 6 bases, V lost 4 bases, and 2 bases had no gene match. Germline CDR1 SQVTM, CDR2 ANQGSEA. CDR3 protein: CSVVGLAGGDTQYF. The DNA of the CDR3 is TGCAGCGTTGTCGGACTAGCGGGAGGGGATACGCAGTATTTT.

The chain uses TRBV9 and TRBJ2-7; TRBD1 agrees at 7 bases. The V gene end was trimmed by 4 bases and the J gene end by 3 bases; junction bases not matched to a gene: 7. The CDR3 sequence is 14 residues long. The germline CDR1 and CDR2 sequences are SGDLS and YYNGEE. The CDR3 here is CASSPLGQHYEQYF. The CDR3 DNA follows: TGTGCCAGCAGCCCGCTGGGACAGCACTACGAGCAGTACTTC.

The rearrangement links TRBV18 to TRBJ2-3; D is undetermined. CDR1 and CDR2 (germline): KGHSH, LQKENI. Deletions cut 3 bases from V and 3 bases from J, with 4 bases between. CDR3 length: 12 amino acids. The CDR3 loop reads CASSPRTDTQYF. CDR3 nucleotides: TGTGCCAGCTCACCTAGGACAGATACGCAGTATTTT.

The chain recombines TRBV9 with TRBJ1-2, with a possible D match to TRBD1 (6 bases). The CDR3 has 14 residues. Germline V lookup: CDR1 SGDLS, CDR2 YYNGEE. The ends were cut back, 0 bases at V and 3 bases at J, with 9 bases in the middle. Here the CDR3 reads CASSVEGTHYGYTF. Written as DNA, the CDR3 is TGTGCCAGCAGCGTAGAAGGGACACACTATGGCTACACCTTC.

This chain uses TRBV6-5 with TRBJ1-5, with 8 bases identical to TRBD1. Germline V gene lookup returns CDR1 MNHEY and CDR2 SVGAGI. The length of the CDR3 is 14 residues. The V segment lost 7 bases and the J segment 4 bases; nucleotides outside the gene matches: 6. The CDR3 here is CASTTDRVNQPQHF. In nucleotides, the CDR3 is TGTGCCAGCACCACGGACAGGGTTAATCAGCCCCAGCATTTT.

The rearrangement links TRBV6-5 to TRBJ1-6; D is perhaps TRBD1 (6 bases). Trimming removed 6 bases at V and 9 bases at J, with 12 bases between. This CDR3 is 13 amino acids long. CDR1 is MNHEY and CDR2 is SVGAGI in the germline V gene. CDR3 loop: CASRSRGGSPLHF. CDR3 in DNA: TGTGCCAGCAGAAGCAGGGGCGGTTCACCCCTCCACTTT.

The rearrangement uses TRBV6-5 and TRBJ1-6; 7 bases are a match to TRBD1. This CDR3 contains 14 residues. J gave up 14 bases and V 6 bases, and 13 bases lay outside the gene matches. Germline V gene data show CDR1 as MNHEY and CDR2 as SVGAGI. The CDR3 reads CASSDRAASLALHF. CDR3 coding DNA: TGTGCCAGCAGCGACAGGGCCGCCTCGCTGGCCCTCCACTTT.

The chain has TRBV7-2 and TRBJ2-1; 14 nucleotides line up with TRBD2. This CDR3 has 15 residues. The germline V gene has CDR1 SGHTA and CDR2 FQGNSA. V lost 5 bases to trimming and J lost 9 bases; unmatched junction nucleotides: 6. The CDR3: CASSGGTSGSTEQFF. The CDR3 DNA is TGTGCCAGCAGCGGGGGGACTAGCGGGAGCACTGAGCAGTTCTTC.

The chain links TRBV2 to TRBJ1-1; no firm D call. This CDR3 region has 13 residues. Per germline, CDR1 SNHLY and CDR2 FYNNEI. The germline V and J ends were trimmed by 2 bases and 3 bases, with 7 bases remaining between them. The CDR3 sequence: CASSEYRDTEAFF. CDR3 in DNA: TGTGCCAGCAGTGAATACAGAGACACTGAAGCTTTCTTT.

As DNA, the CDR3 is TGTGCCAGCAGTGACAGGGGTCGGCATAGCACAGATACGCAGTATTTT. It yields the protein CASSDRGRHSTDTQYF. This chain links TRBV6-2 or TRBV6-3 with TRBJ2-3; 8 positions agree with TRBD1. Germline assignment: CDR1 MNHEY and CDR2 SVGEGT. The CDR3 is made up of 16 amino acids. Trimming at V came to 5 bases and at J to 0 bases, leaving 7 bases not matched to a gene.

The chain couples TRBV6-5 to TRBJ1-2; 8 nucleotides align to TRBD1. Per germline, CDR1 MNHEY and CDR2 SVGAGI. The CDR3 has 12 amino acids. With 7 bases clipped from V and 4 bases from J, the junction kept 2 bases outside the gene matches. CDR3 sequence (DNA): TGTGCCAGCACCGGGACAGGCTATGGCTACACCTTC. Translating gives CASTGTGYGYTF.

This clone was picked up one time. This chain connects TRBV5-6 to TRBJ1-5; TRBD1 agrees at 9 bases. The length of the CDR3 is 14 residues. Germline-derived CDR1 and CDR2 are SGHDT and YYEEEE. J gave up 5 bases and V 4 bases, and 4 bases lay outside the gene matches. CDR3 nucleotides: TGTGCCAGCAGCGTGGGACAGGGTGATCAGCCCCAGCATTTT. This codes for CASSVGQGDQPQHF. Together with reference TRBV5-6 and TRBJ1-5, the CDR3 gives the full variable domain: DAGVTQSPTHLIKTRGQQVTLRCSPKSGHDTVSWYQQALGQGPQFIFQYYEEEERQRGNFPDRFSGHQFPNYSSELNVNALLLGDSALYLCASSVGQGDQPQHFGDGTRLSIL.

The J gene is TRBJ2-1, the V gene TRBV4-2; 8 bases fit TRBD2. This CDR3 contains 16 residues. Per germline, CDR1 LGHNA and CDR2 YNFKEQ. The junction had 10 bases not matched to a gene; V was cut back by 0 bases and J by 9 bases. CDR3 residues: CASSQEGSGSVLEQFF. The DNA of the CDR3 is TGTGCCAGCAGCCAAGAGGGCAGCGGGAGTGTTCTTGAGCAGTTCTTC.

This rearrangement joins TRBV7-2 to TRBJ1-6, with D unresolved. CDR3 length: 15 amino acids. V was pared by 5 bases and J by 7 bases, with 15 bases between. Germline-derived CDR1 and CDR2 are SGHTA and FQGNSA. The CDR3 nucleotides read TGTGCCAGCAGCGCCCCGGAGGGCGCCAATTCACCCCTCCACTTT. This gives the protein CASSAPEGANSPLHF.

This clone occurred once. This sequence joins TRBV11-2 and TRBJ1-6; 7 bases agree with TRBD1. The germline gives CDR1 SGHAT, CDR2 FQNNGV. V shed 1 base, J shed 7 bases, and the junction held 1 base outside the gene matches. The CDR3 length is 14 residues. The CDR3 nucleotides are TGTGCCAGCAGCTTAGGGGACAGCAATTCACCCCTCCACTTT. Its protein is CASSLGDSNSPLHF.

The J gene is TRBJ1-5, the V gene TRBV7-2; 7 positions agree with TRBD1. CDR1 and CDR2 from the germline V gene are SGHTA and FQGNSA. V trimming: 5 bases; J trimming: 7 bases; junction bases outside the gene matches: 8. The CDR3 loop spans 14 amino acids. The CDR3 bases are TGTGCCAGCAGCACCAACAGGGGAGGGCAGCCCCAGCATTTT. Translation gives CASSTNRGGQPQHF. Variable domain in full (rest from reference TRBV7-2 and TRBJ1-5): GAGVSQSPSNKVTEKGKDVELRCDPISGHTALYWYRQSLGQGLEFLIYFQGNSAPDKSGLPSDRFSAERTGGSVSTLTIQRTQQEDSAVYLCASSTNRGGQPQHFGDGTRLSIL.

The rearrangement joins TRBV7-2 to TRBJ2-1, with a possible D match to TRBD2 (6 bases). The V end lost 0 bases, the J end lost 10 bases, and 10 bases lay between the germline ends. The CDR3 totals 13 residues. Germline V CDR1 and CDR2: SGHTA, FQGNSA. The CDR3 is CASSLARDFEQFF. DNA of the CDR3: TGTGCCAGCAGCTTAGCTCGGGACTTCGAGCAGTTCTTC.

The V gene is TRBV2, the J gene TRBJ1-6, with D hard to call. There are 13 residues in the CDR3. Trimming left V 6 bases short and J 7 bases short, with 10 bases between. CDR1 is SNHLY, CDR2 FYNNEI, per germline. This CDR3 is CASRLRRNSPLHF. In DNA, the CDR3 is TGTGCCAGCAGACTCCGGCGGAATTCACCCCTCCACTTT.

The rearrangement uses TRBV18 and TRBJ1-6; possible D gene TRBD1, 5 bases. This CDR3 contains 14 residues. Germline V gene sequence: CDR1 KGHSH, CDR2 LQKENI. The V and J ends lost 1 base and 10 bases respectively, with 11 bases between them. Here the CDR3 DNA reads TGTGCCAGCTCACCACAATTAGGGGAATCACCCCTCCACTTT. Amino acid sequence: CASSPQLGESPLHF.

The chain is built from TRBV19 and TRBJ1-6; D remains ambiguous. This CDR3 has 13 residues. CDR1 and CDR2 (germline): LNHDA, SQIVND (reference sequence). Between the trimmed V and J ends, which lost 0 bases and 9 bases, there was a span of 6 bases. The CDR3 sequence: CASSIDNGSPLHF. CDR3 bases: TGTGCCAGTAGTATAGATAACGGTTCACCCCTCCACTTT.

The chain is built from TRBV29-1 and TRBJ1-5; no definite D call. Germline values: CDR1 SQVTM, CDR2 ANQGSEA. The CDR3 is 13 residues long. Between the trimmed V and J ends, which lost 4 bases and 2 bases, there was a span of 9 bases. CDR3 sequence (DNA): TGCAGCGTTGGGGTTGATGGCAATCAGCCCCAGCATTTT. It specifies CSVGVDGNQPQHF. Using reference TRBV29-1 and TRBJ1-5 for the parts outside the CDR3, the full variable domain is SAVISQKPSRDICQRGTSLTIQCQVDSQVTMMFWYRQQPGQSLTLIATANQGSEATYESGFVIDKFPISRPNLTFSTLTVSNMSPEDSSIYLCSVGVDGNQPQHFGDGTRLSIL.

This clone was recorded once. V gene TRBV5-4 combines with J gene TRBJ2-3, with D unclear. This CDR3 is 12 amino acids long. The V end was cut by 5 bases, the J end by 6 bases, with 10 bases between. The germline gives CDR1 SGHNT, CDR2 YYREEE (reference sequence). The CDR3 region has the DNA TGTGCCAGCAGTCCCGGAAGGGATACGCAGTATTTT. Its protein is CASSPGRDTQYF. Looking up the rest from reference TRBV5-4 and TRBJ2-3 gives the full variable domain: ETGVTQSPTHLIKTRGQQVTLRCSSQSGHNTVSWYQQALGQGPQFIFQYYREEENGRGNFPPRFSGLQFPNYSSELNVNALELDDSALYLCASSPGRDTQYFGPGTRLTVL.

The chain has TRBV18 and TRBJ1-2, with D hard to call. V dropped 3 bases and J dropped 5 bases, with 19 bases sitting between them. This CDR3 comprises 16 residues. Germline V gene data show CDR1 as KGHSH and CDR2 as LQKENI. This CDR3 is CASSPSQEGSGYGYTF. CDR3 in DNA: TGTGCCAGCTCACCGAGCCAGGAGGGCTCAGGTTATGGCTACACCTTC.

V gene TRBV25-1 combines with J gene TRBJ1-6; possible D gene TRBD1, 6 bases. The CDR3 length is 15 residues. The V end was cut by 3 bases, the J end by 6 bases, with 12 bases between. Germline values: CDR1 MGHDK, CDR2 SYGVNS. The chain's CDR3 is CASSDHRVVNSPLHF. The DNA for the CDR3 is TGTGCCAGCAGTGATCACAGGGTAGTTAATTCACCCCTCCACTTT.

This chain joins TRBV13 and TRBJ2-3; D is possibly TRBD2 (6 bases). V lost 5 bases, J lost 3 bases, and 9 bases lay in between. CDR3 length: 13 residues. Germline V gene data show CDR1 as PRHDT and CDR2 as FYEKMQ (reference sequence). CDR3 sequence: CASSLAGTDTQYF. The DNA for the CDR3 is TGTGCCAGCAGCCTGGCGGGGACAGATACGCAGTATTTT. Based on the CDR3 plus reference TRBV13 and TRBJ2-3, the full variable domain is AAGVIQSPRHLIKEKRETATLKCYPIPRHDTVYWYQQGPGQDPQFLISFYEKMQSDKGSIPDRFSAQQFSDYHSELNMSSLELGDSALYFCASSLAGTDTQYFGPGTRLTVL.

The chain links TRBV5-6 to TRBJ2-1; 7 nucleotides match TRBD1. This CDR3 is 16 amino acids long. With 4 bases clipped from V and 6 bases from J, the junction kept 13 bases outside the gene matches. CDR1 and CDR2 from the germline V gene are SGHDT and YYEEEE. The DNA for the CDR3 is TGTGCCAGCAGCATCATGGACAGGCTTGTTGGCAATGAGCAGTTCTTC. Its translation is CASSIMDRLVGNEQFF.